These 16 T cell receptor beta chains were sequenced from one sample in a study of control samples from healthy donors and cancer patients. Assay used: immunoSEQ multiplex PCR; TCRdb lists only in-frame clones, some missing. The repertoire holds 89,000 or so clones, with around 87% as singletons. The material sequenced was blood. The receptors come from a man over 45 in good health.

This chain links TRBV5-1 with TRBJ1-6; no definite D call. Germline loops: CDR1 SGHRS, CDR2 YFSETQ. The CDR3 spans 16 residues. Trimming pared 4 bases from V and 5 bases from J, leaving 16 bases between. DNA of the CDR3: TGCGCCAGCAGCGTGCCCGCCAACAGTGATAATTCACCCCTCCACTTT. This sequence encodes CASSVPANSDNSPLHF.

This rearrangement joins TRBV19 to TRBJ2-5; D is ambiguous. This CDR3 has 13 amino acids. The V and J ends lost 3 bases and 2 bases respectively, with 7 bases between them. Germline lookup yields CDR1 LNHDA and CDR2 SQIVND (reference sequence). The CDR3 region is CASSMRTQETQYF. As DNA, the CDR3 is TGTGCCAGTAGTATGCGAACTCAAGAGACCCAGTACTTC. The variable domain in full, with the rest retrieved from reference TRBV19 and TRBJ2-5, is DGGITQSPKYLFRKEGQNVTLSCEQNLNHDAMYWYRQDPGQGLRLIYYSQIVNDFQKGDIAEGYSVSREKKESFPLTVTSAQKNPTAFYLCASSMRTQETQYFGPGTRLLVL.

V usage is TRBV28 and J usage is TRBJ1-1; 9 nucleotides agree with TRBD1. Unmatched junction bases numbered 7, after V lost 4 bases and J lost 10 bases. CDR3 length equals 13 residues. CDR1 MDHEN and CDR2 SYDVKM come from the germline V gene. The CDR3 reads CASSSRTGVRAFF. In DNA form, the CDR3 reads TGTGCCAGCAGTTCCCGGACAGGGGTGAGAGCTTTCTTT.

J is TRBJ2-5 and V is TRBV5-4; D is uncertain. Trimming removed 2 bases from V and 3 bases from J, with 8 bases in between. This CDR3 is 13 amino acids long. Germline V gene data show CDR1 as SGHNT and CDR2 as YYREEE (reference sequence). This CDR3 reads CASSFKLEETQYF. The CDR3 DNA sequence: TGTGCCAGCAGCTTCAAACTCGAAGAGACCCAGTACTTC.

The table lists this clone with a count of one. The rearrangement uses TRBV3-1 (or the pseudogene TRBV3-2) and TRBJ1-2; D unresolved. Trimming took off 1 base at V and 4 bases at J, with 16 bases between the two ends. CDR1 and CDR2 from the germline V gene are LGHDT and YNNKEL (reference sequence). The CDR3 has 16 amino acids. DNA of the CDR3: TGTGCCAGCAGCCAAGTAAGGAGACAACGCCGCTATGGCTACACCTTC. Its protein is CASSQVRRQRRYGYTF.

V and J are TRBV18 and TRBJ1-3, with D possibly being TRBD1 (5 bases). V gave up 6 bases and J gave up 3 bases, with 12 bases separating them. CDR1 KGHSH and CDR2 LQKENI come from the germline V gene. There are 14 residues in the CDR3. The CDR3 spells CASSSREDGNTIYF. CDR3 sequence (DNA): TGTGCCAGCTCTAGCAGGGAAGATGGAAACACCATATATTTT.

This rearrangement joins TRBV25-1 to TRBJ1-3; D may be TRBD1 (5 bases). This CDR3 has 14 amino acids. Germline CDR1 is MGHDK and CDR2 is SYGVNS. V lost 2 bases to trimming and J lost 3 bases, with 8 bases between them. The CDR3 sequence: CASSEGGLGNTIYF. CDR3 DNA: TGTGCCAGCAGTGAAGGGGGTCTTGGAAACACCATATATTTT.

Remarks on this clone: A read error may account for a junction end that differs from germline. The chain combines TRBV15 with TRBJ2-1, with D perhaps TRBD1 or TRBD2 (5 bases each). This CDR3 contains 16 residues. CDR1 and CDR2 (germline): LNHNV, YYDKDF (reference sequence). This CDR3 is CATSRGGLAGWNEQFF. CDR3 bases: TGTGCCACCAGTAGAGGAGGATTGGCAGGGTGGAATGAGCAGTTCTTC.

The chain employs TRBV7-8 and TRBJ1-3; D remains unclear. Trimming cost V 3 bases and J 0 bases, with 12 bases left between them. CDR3 size: 16 residues. CDR1 and CDR2 (germline): SGHVS, FQNEAQ. The CDR3 DNA is TGTGCCAGCAGCTTGGGGAGGGCCAGCTCTGGAAACACCATATATTTT. Its protein is CASSLGRASSGNTIYF. The variable domain in full, with the rest retrieved from reference TRBV7-8 and TRBJ1-3, is GAGVSQSPRYKVAKRGQDVALRCDPISGHVSLFWYQQALGQGPEFLTYFQNEAQLDKSGLPSDRFFAERPEGSVSTLKIQRTQQEDSAVYLCASSLGRASSGNTIYFGEGSWLTVV.

The rearrangement links TRBV6-6 to TRBJ1-2; no reliable D call. This CDR3 has 13 amino acids. The germline gives CDR1 MNHNY, CDR2 SVGAGI (reference sequence). V lost 8 bases to trimming and J lost 0 bases, with 10 bases between them. For the CDR3, the DNA is TGTGCCAGCGTTAGCATAGCTAACTATGGCTACACCTTC. This codes for CASVSIANYGYTF.

This chain uses TRBV7-3 with TRBJ1-1; D perhaps matches TRBD1 (6 bases). Looked up from germline, CDR1 is SGHTA and CDR2 is FQGTGA. The CDR3 consists of 13 residues. Trimming stripped 6 bases from V and 6 bases from J, with 14 bases between. CDR3 residues: CASRITGTAEAFF. The CDR3 coding sequence is TGTGCCAGCAGGATAACAGGGACCGCTGAAGCTTTCTTT.

J is TRBJ2-3 and V is TRBV6-4, with a possible D match to TRBD1 (6 bases). CDR1 is MRHNA, CDR2 SNTAGT, per germline. V dropped 4 bases and J dropped 5 bases, with 7 bases sitting between them. The CDR3 is 12 amino acids. The CDR3 DNA sequence: TGTGCCAGCAGTGGAGGGGGAGATACGCAGTATTTT. Protein sequence: CASSGGGDTQYF.

V is TRBV19 and J is TRBJ2-6, with D uncertain. The CDR3 sequence is 19 residues long. Germline lookup yields CDR1 LNHDA and CDR2 SQIVND (reference sequence). The V and J ends lost 7 bases and 0 bases respectively, with 22 bases between them. As DNA, the CDR3 is TGTGCCAGTACCTTAAGCCCTGGAGCATTAGACTCTGGGGCCAACGTCCTGACTTTC. Amino acid sequence: CASTLSPGALDSGANVLTF.

The V and J genes are TRBV24-1 and TRBJ1-1, with D maybe TRBD1 (6 bases). Trimming cost V 5 bases and J 3 bases, with 12 bases left between them. The germline CDR1 and CDR2 sequences are KGHDR and SFDVKD. The CDR3 extends over 14 amino acids. The CDR3 sequence: CATSGGTLDTEAFF. The DNA of the CDR3 is TGTGCCACCAGTGGTGGGACATTAGACACTGAAGCTTTCTTT.

The V call is TRBV6-4, the J call TRBJ2-3, with TRBD2 identical over 7 bases. This CDR3 has 15 residues. Germline-derived CDR1 and CDR2 are MRHNA and SNTAGT. Trimming cost V 6 bases and J 5 bases; bases outside gene matches: 11. CDR3 sequence (DNA): TGTGCCAGCAGCCCGAGCGGGGCCGGAGGAGATACGCAGTATTTT. Its translation: CASSPSGAGGDTQYF.

The chain carries TRBV5-1 and TRBJ2-3; 8 bases map to TRBD1. Trimming took 0 bases from V and 3 from J; bases not matched to a gene: 9. The CDR3 loop spans 17 amino acids. Per the germline V gene, CDR1 is SGHRS and CDR2 is YFSETQ. The CDR3 coding sequence is TGCGCCAGCAGCTTGGGACCCCGGGACAGGATTACAGATACGCAGTATTTT. It translates to CASSLGPRDRITDTQYF.